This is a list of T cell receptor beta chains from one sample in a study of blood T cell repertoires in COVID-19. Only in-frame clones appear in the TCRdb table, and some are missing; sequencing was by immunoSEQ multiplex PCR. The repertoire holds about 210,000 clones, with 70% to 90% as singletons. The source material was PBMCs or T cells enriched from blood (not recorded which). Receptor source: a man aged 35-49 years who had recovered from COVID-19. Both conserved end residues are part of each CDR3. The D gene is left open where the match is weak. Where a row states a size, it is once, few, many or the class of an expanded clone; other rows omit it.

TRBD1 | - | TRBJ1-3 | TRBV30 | CAWLRQGTGRNTIYF | TGTGCCTGGTTGAGACAGGGTACGGGAAGGAACACCATATATTTT
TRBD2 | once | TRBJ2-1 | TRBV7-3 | CASSTSLLAGGVEQFF | TGTGCCAGCAGCACCAGTCTACTAGCGGGAGGGGTTGAGCAGTTCTTC
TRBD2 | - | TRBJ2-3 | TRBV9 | CASSSGLAGAMFTTDTQYF | TGTGCCAGCAGCTCGGGACTAGCGGGGGCCATGTTTACCACAGATACGCAGTATTTT
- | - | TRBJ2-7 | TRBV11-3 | CASSLAPGTSYEQYF | TGTGCCAGCAGCTTAGCGCCCGGGACATCCTACGAGCAGTACTTC
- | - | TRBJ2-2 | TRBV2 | CASRRVTGELFF | TGTGCCAGCAGGAGGGTAACCGGGGAGCTGTTTTTT
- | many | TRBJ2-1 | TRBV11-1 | CASSLEGGSSYNEQFF | TGTGCCAGCAGCTTAGAAGGGGGAAGCTCCTACAATGAGCAGTTCTTC
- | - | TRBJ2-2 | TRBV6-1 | CASSDGFNTGELFF | TGTGCCAGCAGTGACGGTTTCAACACCGGGGAGCTGTTTTTT
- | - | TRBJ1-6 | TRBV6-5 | CASSKGYNSPLHF | TGTGCCAGCAGTAAGGGGTATAATTCACCCCTCCACTTT
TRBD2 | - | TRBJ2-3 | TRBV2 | CASSPTSGAGDTQYF | TGTGCCAGCAGTCCGACTAGCGGCGCAGGAGATACGCAGTATTTT
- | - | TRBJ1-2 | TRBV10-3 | CAIGAMNYGYTF | TGTGCCATCGGGGCTATGAACTATGGCTACACCTTC
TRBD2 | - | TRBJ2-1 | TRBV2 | CASSELAGRYNEQFF | TGTGCCAGCAGTGAACTAGCGGGGCGGTACAATGAGCAGTTCTTC
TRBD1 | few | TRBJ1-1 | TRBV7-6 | CASRKGTGGYTEAFF | TGTGCCAGCAGGAAGGGAACAGGGGGGTACACTGAAGCTTTCTTT
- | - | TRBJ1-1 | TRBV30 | CAWSVWMRQGNTEAFF | TGTGCCTGGAGTGTATGGATGAGACAAGGGAACACTGAAGCTTTCTTT
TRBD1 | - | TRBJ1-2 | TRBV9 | CASSPGDRAGGYTF | TGTGCCAGCAGCCCGGGAGACAGGGCGGGGGGCTACACCTTC
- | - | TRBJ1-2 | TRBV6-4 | CASSVSTGRGIGYTF | TGTGCCAGCAGTGTTTCTACAGGACGGGGGATTGGCTACACCTTC
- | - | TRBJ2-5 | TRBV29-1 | CSVGLIQETQYF | TGCAGCGTTGGGCTCATCCAAGAGACCCAGTACTTC
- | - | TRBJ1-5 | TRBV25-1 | CASSEGKSNQPQHF | TGTGCCAGCAGTGAGGGCAAAAGCAATCAGCCCCAGCATTTT
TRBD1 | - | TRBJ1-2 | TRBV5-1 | CASSSTGGTFQYGYTF | TGCGCCAGCAGCAGCACAGGGGGCACCTTTCAGTATGGCTACACCTTC
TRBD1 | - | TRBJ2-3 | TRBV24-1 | CATSDPGQGTDTQYF | TGTGCCACCAGTGACCCGGGACAGGGGACAGATACGCAGTATTTT
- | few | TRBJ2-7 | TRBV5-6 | CASSSVGGWELTSSYEQYF | TGTGCCAGCAGCTCCGTCGGGGGATGGGAACTGACCAGCTCCTACGAGCAGTACTTC
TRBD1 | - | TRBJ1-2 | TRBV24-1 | CATSDRGTGGKKDYGYTF | TGTGCCACCAGTGACCGCGGGACAGGGGGCAAGAAAGACTATGGCTACACCTTC
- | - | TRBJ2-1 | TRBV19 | CASALGNDYNEQFF | TGTGCCAGTGCCCTCGGGAACGACTACAATGAGCAGTTCTTC
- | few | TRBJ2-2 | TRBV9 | CASSGRVTTGELFF | TGTGCCAGCAGCGGACGGGTAACCACCGGGGAGCTGTTTTTT
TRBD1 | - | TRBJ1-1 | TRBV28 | CASRKQTGPVKAFF | TGTGCCAGCAGGAAGCAGACAGGGCCGGTGAAAGCTTTCTTT
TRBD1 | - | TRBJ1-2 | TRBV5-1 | CASSSFPSAGGNYGYTF | TGCGCCAGCAGCTCTTTCCCTTCGGCAGGGGGCAACTATGGCTACACCTTC
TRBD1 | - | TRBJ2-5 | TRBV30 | CAWRGDRGIRETQYF | TGTGCCTGGAGAGGGGACAGGGGGATTAGGGAGACCCAGTACTTC
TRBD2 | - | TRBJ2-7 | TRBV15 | CATSREGEGYEQYF | TGTGCCACCAGCAGAGAAGGGGAGGGTTACGAGCAGTACTTC
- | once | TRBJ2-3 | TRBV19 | CASRLGQKTDTQYF | TGTGCCAGTAGACTTGGACAGAAAACAGATACGCAGTATTTT
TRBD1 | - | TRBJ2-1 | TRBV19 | CAARPDRGSYNEQFF | TGTGCAGCCCGCCCGGACAGGGGCTCCTACAATGAGCAGTTCTTC
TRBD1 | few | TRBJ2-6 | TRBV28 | CASSFNRGTGANVLTF | TGTGCCAGCAGTTTTAACAGGGGTACTGGGGCCAACGTCCTGACTTTC
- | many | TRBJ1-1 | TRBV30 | CAWSPGGGRGTEAFF | TGTGCCTGGAGCCCCGGGGGGGGGCGCGGTACTGAAGCTTTCTTT
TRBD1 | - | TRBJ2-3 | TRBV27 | CASSFFTGADTQYF | TGTGCCAGCAGTTTTTTTACAGGGGCAGATACGCAGTATTTT
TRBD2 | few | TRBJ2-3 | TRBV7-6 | CASSPRLAPTDTQYF | TGTGCCAGCAGCCCCCGACTAGCGCCCACAGATACGCAGTATTTT
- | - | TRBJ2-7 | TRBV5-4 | CASSSYRSSSYEQYF | TGTGCCAGCAGCTCATACAGGAGCAGCTCCTACGAGCAGTACTTC
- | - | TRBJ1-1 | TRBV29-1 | CSAEGGQLNTEAFF | TGCAGCGCCGAGGGCGGCCAGTTGAACACTGAAGCTTTCTTT
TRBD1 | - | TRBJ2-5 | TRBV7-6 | CASSPQSGQGGETQYF | TGTGCCAGCAGCCCGCAATCGGGACAGGGTGGAGAGACCCAGTACTTC
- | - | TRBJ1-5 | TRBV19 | CASSNGRAQHF | TGTGCCAGTAGTAACGGGCGGGCCCAGCATTTT
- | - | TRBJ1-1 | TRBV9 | CASSGGDVRGNTEAFF | TGTGCCAGCAGCGGCGGCGACGTCAGAGGGAACACTGAAGCTTTCTTT
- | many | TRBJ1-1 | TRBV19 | CASSIQGLGTEAFF | TGTGCCAGTAGTATTCAGGGATTAGGCACTGAAGCTTTCTTT
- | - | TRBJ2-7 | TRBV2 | CASCPSGSSYEQYF | TGTGCCAGCTGTCCATCTGGCAGCTCCTACGAGCAGTACTTC
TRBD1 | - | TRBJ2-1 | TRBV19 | CASSPLGQGDTNEQFF | TGTGCCAGTAGTCCCCTCGGACAGGGAGACACCAATGAGCAGTTCTTC
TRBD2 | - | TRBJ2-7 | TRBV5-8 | CASSLLAGDEQYF | TGTGCCAGCAGCTTACTAGCGGGGGACGAGCAGTACTTC
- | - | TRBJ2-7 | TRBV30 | CAWSYRSGLIYEQYF | TGTGCCTGGAGTTATCGTTCCGGACTCATCTACGAGCAGTACTTC
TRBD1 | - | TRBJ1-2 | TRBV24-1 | CATSDTGVGYTF | TGTGCCACCAGTGATACAGGGGTGGGCTACACCTTC
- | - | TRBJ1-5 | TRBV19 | CASSPFGGRSNQPQHF | TGTGCCAGTAGTCCATTCGGGGGTCGGAGCAATCAGCCCCAGCATTTT
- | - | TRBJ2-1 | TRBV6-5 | CASSPGSYNEQFF | TGTGCCAGTTCCCCAGGCTCCTACAATGAGCAGTTCTTC
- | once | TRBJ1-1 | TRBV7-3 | CASSLMAGVQAFF | TGTGCCAGCAGCTTAATGGCAGGGGTTCAAGCTTTCTTT
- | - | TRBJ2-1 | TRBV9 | CASSSPGGAANEQFF | TGTGCCAGCAGCTCACCTGGGGGGGCCGCCAATGAGCAGTTCTTC
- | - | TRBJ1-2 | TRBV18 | CASSPDFGYGYTF | TGTGCCAGCTCACCAGACTTTGGCTATGGCTACACCTTC
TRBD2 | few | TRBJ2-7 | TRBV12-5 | CASGLAGLAGGITYEQYF | TGTGCTAGTGGTTTGGCGGGACTAGCGGGAGGTATTACCTACGAGCAGTACTTC
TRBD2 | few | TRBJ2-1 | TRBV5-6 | CASSSGLAGNEQFF | TGTGCCAGCAGCTCCGGACTAGCGGGCAATGAGCAGTTCTTC
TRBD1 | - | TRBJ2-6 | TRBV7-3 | CASSLPLDRVSGANVLTF | TGTGCCAGCAGCTTACCCTTAGACAGGGTCTCTGGGGCCAACGTCCTGACTTTC
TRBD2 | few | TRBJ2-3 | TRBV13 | CASSSSGGEISTDTQYF | TGTGCCAGCAGCTCTAGCGGGGGCGAAATTAGCACAGATACGCAGTATTTT
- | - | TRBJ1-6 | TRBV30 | CAWSPEQVTSPLHF | TGTGCCTGGAGTCCCGAACAGGTTACTTCACCCCTCCACTTT